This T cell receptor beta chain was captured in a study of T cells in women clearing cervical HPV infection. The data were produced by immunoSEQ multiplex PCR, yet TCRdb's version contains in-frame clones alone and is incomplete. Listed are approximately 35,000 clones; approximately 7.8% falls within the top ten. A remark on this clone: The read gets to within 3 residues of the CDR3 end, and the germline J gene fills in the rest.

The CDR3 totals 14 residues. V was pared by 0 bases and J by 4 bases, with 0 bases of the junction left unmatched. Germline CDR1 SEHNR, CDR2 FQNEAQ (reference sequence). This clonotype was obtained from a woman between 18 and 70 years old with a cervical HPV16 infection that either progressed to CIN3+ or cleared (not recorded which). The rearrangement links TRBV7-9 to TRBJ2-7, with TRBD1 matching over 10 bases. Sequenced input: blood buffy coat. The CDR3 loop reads CASSLAGQGYEQYF. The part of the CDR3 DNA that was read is TGTGCCAGCAGCTTAGCGGGACAGGGGTACGAG.